Below, 20 T cell receptor beta chains from the same sample are listed, as sequenced in a study of tumor-infiltrating lymphocytes in primary liver carcinoma. The researchers produced TCR beta cDNA from 500 ng total RNA with a constant-region primer. Sequencing libraries for TCR beta derived from three nested multiplex PCR rounds that used slightly modified ARM-PCR. A C-beta reverse primer was combined with TRBV1-TRBV30 forward primers in the first two PCR rounds, and each round had approximately 9 cycles. Via MiXCR, TCRdb re-called the multiplex PCR reads, giving one row per CDR3 protein. This sample carries roughly 20,000 distinct CDR3 sequences, around 79% of them seen once, and the ten largest clones take less than 50%. Unsorted bulk tissue of roughly 18-31 mg yielded co-extracted RNA and DNA. The material sequenced was liver tumor tissue from sampling region 4. Subset defined: tumor region T4, right-lateral pole. The receptors were sampled from a woman in her 30s with primary liver carcinoma and hepatitis B virus infection.

There are many counts of this clonotype. A single base separates this from a much larger clone, so it may be a read error. The V and J genes are TRBV5-8 and TRBJ2-1; D uncertain. The V gene's germline CDR1 is SGHTS and CDR2 YDEGEE. With 10 bases removed from V and 8 bases from J, the gap between germline ends came to 13 bases. The CDR3 runs to 11 residues. CDR3 nucleotide sequence: TGTGCCTCGGGTCGTTTCGATGAGCAGTTCTTC. Translation: CASGRFDEQFF.

The gene calls are TRBV11-2 and TRBJ2-2; TRBD1 matches at 8 bases. The germline CDR1 and CDR2 sequences are SGHAT and FQNNGV. The V gene end was trimmed by 2 bases and the J gene end by 7 bases; junction bases not matched to a gene: 9. The CDR3 runs 16 residues. The CDR3 DNA reads as TGTGCCAGCAGCTTACAGGGGGCTCCAGACGTCGGGGAGCTGTTTTTT. It translates to CASSLQGAPDVGELFF.

In the case of this clonotype: The CDR3 end shows no conserved phenylalanine or tryptophan, and so a read error is likely. The rearrangement links TRBV28 to TRBJ2-7, with a possible D match to TRBD2 (5 bases). CDR1 and CDR2 from the germline V gene are MDHEN and SYDVKM. The CDR3 contains 16 residues. V lost 4 bases to trimming and J lost 5 bases, with 21 bases between them. This chain's CDR3 is CASSSPWLAGINEQYY. The CDR3 DNA reads as TGTGCCAGCAGTTCACCTTGGCTAGCAGGAATCAACGAGCAGTACTAC.

Concerning this clonotype: The CDR3 does not end in the conserved phenylalanine or tryptophan, so this is likely a read error. Here the CDR3 reads CASSLGGTALSSYEQYS. The CDR3 DNA is TGTGCCAGCAGCTTAGGAGGTACAGCTCTAAGCTCCTACGAGCAGTACTCT. This chain joins TRBV11-2 and TRBJ2-7; D uncertain. The V and J ends lost 1 base and 0 bases respectively, with 16 bases between them. Germline CDR1 SGHAT, CDR2 FQNNGV. CDR3 length: 17 amino acids.

This clonotype has only one observation. The chain recombines TRBV4-3 with TRBJ2-1; no firm D call. The CDR3 covers 16 residues. Germline V gene sequence: CDR1 LGHNA, CDR2 YSLEER. Deletions cut 0 bases from V and 3 bases from J, with 12 bases between. In nucleotides, the CDR3 is TGCGCCAGCAGCCAAGATGACTTGAGCTACTACAATGAGCAGTTCTTC. Translation: CASSQDDLSYYNEQFF.

Regarding this clonotype: The germline gene is not matched at one end of the junction; a read error may be the cause. The rearrangement joins TRBV4-3 to TRBJ2-3; unclear D gene. The J call is in doubt because the DNA end fits TRBJ1-5 better. CDR3 length: 18 residues. Germline values: CDR1 LGHNA, CDR2 YSLEER. CDR3 loop: CGSSQSVWLGDPDDTQHF. CDR3 coding DNA: TGCGGCAGCAGCCAGTCGGTCTGGCTGGGTGATCCAGATGATACGCAGCATTTT.

The chain links TRBV28 to TRBJ1-4; D uncertain. The germline CDR1 and CDR2 sequences are MDHEN and SYDVKM. This CDR3 has 15 residues. The DNA of the CDR3 is TGTACCACCATTGAGGCTGGACCTCCTAATGAAAAACTGTTTTTT. Translating it yields CTTIEAGPPNEKLFF.

A word on this clonotype: One end of the junction varies from germline; a read error may be responsible. The CDR3 DNA follows: TGCGCCAACAGCCAAGCTGTGATGGGGGGTCATATTAGCTACGAGCAGTATTTC. Translating gives CANSQAVMGGHISYEQYF. V is TRBV4-3 and J is TRBJ2-7, with D possibly being TRBD2 (6 bases). The V gene's germline CDR1 is LGHNA and CDR2 YSLEER. This CDR3 is built from 18 residues.

This rearrangement joins TRBV11-2 to TRBJ2-7; possibly TRBD2 for D (5 bases). V lost 5 bases and J 4 bases, leaving 12 bases between the germline ends. CDR1 is SGHAT, CDR2 FQNNGV, per germline. The CDR3 contains 13 residues. The CDR3 here is CASSPPGWYEQYF. The CDR3, as DNA: TGTGCCAGCAGCCCTCCGGGGTGGTACGAGCAGTACTTC.

On this clonotype: A much larger clone lies one base from this, so it may be a read error. The V call is TRBV11-2, the J call TRBJ1-6; a weak D match, TRBD1 (6 bases). CDR3 length: 11 residues. Germline CDR1 and CDR2: SGHAT and FQNNGV. The CDR3 coding sequence is TGTGCCATCAGCTTAGGGGGAACCCTCCACTTT. Translating it yields CAISLGGTLHF.

On this clonotype: At one end the junction does not follow the germline gene, possibly because of a read error. The genes are TRBV5-4 and TRBJ2-3; D is possibly TRBD1 (5 bases). There are 17 residues in the CDR3. CDR1 and CDR2 (germline): SGHNT, YYREEE (reference sequence). CDR3 DNA sequence: TGTGCCATCAGCGTAGACGGACACCGTCCACCCACAGATGCGCAGTATTTT. Translation: CAISVDGHRPPTDAQYF.

About this clonotype itself: The CDR3 does not close with the conserved phenylalanine or tryptophan, likely indicating a read error. The DNA is omitted, as the CDR3 cannot be located on it reliably, and the CDR3 follows TCRdb's listing. The genes are TRBV4-2 and TRBJ1-4. Ends included, the CDR3 has 12 residues. CDR1 LGHNA and CDR2 YNFKEQ come from the germline V gene. This chain's CDR3 is CASGQDREKLFL.

The chain employs TRBV11-2 and TRBJ2-1; D is unresolved. This CDR3 is built from 17 residues. Trimming left V 0 bases short and J 3 bases short, with 15 bases between. Germline CDR1 reads SGHAT; CDR2 reads FQNNGV. The CDR3 DNA is TGTGCCAGCAGCTTAGATCTTCGGCCGTGGGACTACAATGAGCAGTTCTTC. Its protein product is CASSLDLRPWDYNEQFF.

This clonotype has only one observation. At one end, the junction sequence differs from germline, possibly due to a read error. The chain has TRBV4-2 and TRBJ1-1, with unresolved D. In germline, CDR1 is LGHNA, CDR2 YNFKEQ. The CDR3 covers 16 residues. CDR3 DNA: TGTGCCAGCAGCCTCGTCGAGAGGAGAGGGAACACTGAAGCTCTCTTT. Translating it yields CASSLVERRGNTEALF.

As DNA, the CDR3 is TGTCCCATCAGCGCTAGACAGATAGAGACCCAGTACTTC. Translation: CPISARQIETQYF. This chain joins TRBV11-2 and TRBJ2-5; a weak D match, TRBD1 (5 bases). The CDR3 totals 13 residues. Germline V gene lookup returns CDR1 SGHAT and CDR2 FQNNGV.

The J gene is TRBJ1-1, the V gene TRBV11-3, with no clear D. The V gene lost 9 bases and the J gene lost 8 bases, with 22 bases spanning the gap. The CDR3 loop spans 14 amino acids. Per germline, CDR1 SGHNT and CDR2 YENEEA. The CDR3 sequence: CASILKVAIAEAFF. The DNA for the CDR3 is TGTGCCAGTATCTTAAAAGTGGCGATCGCCGAAGCTTTCTTT.

This clonotype is hyperexpanded within its sample. As DNA, the CDR3 is TGTGCCATCAGTGAGTCGGCTACCAGACAAGAGACCCAGTACTTC. Residues: CAISESATRQETQYF. The V gene is TRBV10-3, the J gene TRBJ2-5; D unresolved. The V end lost 0 bases, the J end lost 2 bases, and 10 bases lay between the germline ends. Germline-derived CDR1 and CDR2 are ENHRY and SYGVKD. CDR3 length: 15 residues.

The chain links TRBV29-1 to TRBJ1-1; a weak D match, TRBD1 (5 bases). This CDR3 region has 11 residues. Trimming left V 8 bases short and J 6 bases short, with 13 bases between. Germline assignment: CDR1 SQVTM and CDR2 ANQGSEA. CDR3 sequence (DNA): TGCAGCCCCACTAGAGGGGCTGAAGCTTTCTTT. This gives the protein CSPTRGAEAFF.

For this clonotype: The germline gene is not matched at one end of the junction; a read error may be the cause. This sequence joins TRBV10-3 and TRBJ2-1, with D perhaps matching TRBD2 (5 bases). In germline, CDR1 is ENHRY, CDR2 SYGVKD. CDR3 length: 14 residues. The CDR3: CSISPTTTRGEQFF. The DNA of the CDR3 is TGTTCCATCAGTCCCACGACGACCCGGGGTGAGCAGTTCTTC.

The gene calls are TRBV7-9 and TRBJ2-3; 11 bases line up with TRBD2. The germline gives CDR1 SEHNR, CDR2 FQNEAQ (reference sequence). There are 16 residues in the CDR3. The CDR3 sequence: CHSSLLLAGVTDTQYF. DNA for the CDR3: TGTCACAGCAGCCTATTACTAGCGGGAGTCACAGATACGCAGTATTTT.